This TCR beta chain is drawn from a study of blood T cell repertoires in COVID-19. About the research overall: PBMCs, B-cell-depleted T cells, or T cells were the source of the cDNA or gDNA that made up the material.

There are a few counts of this clone. Per the original methods: Amplification of reference gene primers provided the estimated nucleated cell counts. Generated by immunoSEQ multiplex PCR, the TCRdb table keeps only in-frame clones and is missing some. V and J calls and clone size are given by that table; D and trimming were obtained from the DNA. This repertoire shows some 80,000 clones, 80% to 90% found once; its top ten account for 15% to 20%. CDR3 length: 16 residues. The V gene's germline CDR1 is SGDLS and CDR2 YYNGEE. V was cut by 3 bases and J by 6 bases, with 21 bases left in between. Sequenced sample: peripheral blood. The origin of this receptor is a human donor in a cohort sampled during active COVID-19. The V call is TRBV9, the J call TRBJ1-1, with D unresolved. In nucleotides, the CDR3 is TGTGCCAGCAGCGCGCAGGCCTGGGCATCTCGCGCTGAAGCTTTCTTT. Its translation is CASSAQAWASRAEAFF.